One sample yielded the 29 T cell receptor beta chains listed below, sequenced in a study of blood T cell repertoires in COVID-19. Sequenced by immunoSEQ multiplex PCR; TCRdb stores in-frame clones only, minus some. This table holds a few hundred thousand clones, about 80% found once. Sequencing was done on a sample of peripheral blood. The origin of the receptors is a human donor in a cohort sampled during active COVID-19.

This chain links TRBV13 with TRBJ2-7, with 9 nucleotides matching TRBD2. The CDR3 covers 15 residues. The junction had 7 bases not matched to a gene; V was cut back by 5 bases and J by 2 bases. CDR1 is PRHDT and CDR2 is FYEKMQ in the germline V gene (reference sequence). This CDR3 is CASSVGVAGAYEQYF. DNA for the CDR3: TGTGCCAGCAGCGTTGGGGTAGCGGGAGCCTACGAGCAGTACTTC. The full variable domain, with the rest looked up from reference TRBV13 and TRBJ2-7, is AAGVIQSPRHLIKEKRETATLKCYPIPRHDTVYWYQQGPGQDPQFLISFYEKMQSDKGSIPDRFSAQQFSDYHSELNMSSLELGDSALYFCASSVGVAGAYEQYFGPGTRLTVT.

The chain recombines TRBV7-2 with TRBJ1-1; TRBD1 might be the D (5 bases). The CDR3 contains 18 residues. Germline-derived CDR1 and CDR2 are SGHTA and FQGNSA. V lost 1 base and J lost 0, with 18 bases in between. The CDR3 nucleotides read TGTGCCAGCAGCTTAGGTTACAGGAAACTTGGCATGAACACTGAAGCTTTCTTT. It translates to CASSLGYRKLGMNTEAFF.

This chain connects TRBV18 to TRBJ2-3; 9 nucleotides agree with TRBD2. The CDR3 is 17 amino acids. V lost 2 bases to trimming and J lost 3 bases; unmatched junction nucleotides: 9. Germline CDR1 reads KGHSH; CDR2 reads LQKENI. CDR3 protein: CASSPYPPSGRTDTQYF. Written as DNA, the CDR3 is TGTGCCAGCTCACCATATCCCCCCAGCGGGAGGACAGATACGCAGTATTTT.

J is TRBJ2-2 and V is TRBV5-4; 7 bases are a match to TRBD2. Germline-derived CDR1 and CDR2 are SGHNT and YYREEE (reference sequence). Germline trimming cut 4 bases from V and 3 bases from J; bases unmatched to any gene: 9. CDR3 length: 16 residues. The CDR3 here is CASSRLGSGHTGELFF. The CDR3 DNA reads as TGTGCCAGCAGCCGCCTCGGTAGCGGGCACACCGGGGAGCTGTTTTTT.

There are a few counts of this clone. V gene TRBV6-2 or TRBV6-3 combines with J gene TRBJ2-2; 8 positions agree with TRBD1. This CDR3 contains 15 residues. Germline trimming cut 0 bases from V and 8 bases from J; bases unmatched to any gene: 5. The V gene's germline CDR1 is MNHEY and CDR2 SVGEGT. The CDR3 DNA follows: TGTGCCAGCAGTTACTCACCGACAGGGGCTGGGGAGCTGTTTTTT. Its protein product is CASSYSPTGAGELFF.

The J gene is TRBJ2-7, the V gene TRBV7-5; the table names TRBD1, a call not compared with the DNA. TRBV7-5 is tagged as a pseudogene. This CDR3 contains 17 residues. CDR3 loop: CARSLRHGAGKSYEQYF. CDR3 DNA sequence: TGTGCCAGAAGCTTAAGACATGGGGCAGGGAAATCCTACGAGCAGTACTTC.

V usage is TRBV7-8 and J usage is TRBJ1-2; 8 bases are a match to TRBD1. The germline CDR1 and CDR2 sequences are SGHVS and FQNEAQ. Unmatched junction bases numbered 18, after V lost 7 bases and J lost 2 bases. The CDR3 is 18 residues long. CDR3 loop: CASTIRGMTGALNYGYTF. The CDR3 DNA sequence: TGTGCCAGCACCATAAGAGGCATGACAGGGGCGCTAAACTATGGCTACACCTTC.

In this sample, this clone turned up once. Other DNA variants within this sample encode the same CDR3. The CDR3 sequence: CASSLVPGELFF. The DNA for the CDR3 is TGTGCCAGCAGTCTCGTTCCCGGGGAGCTGTTTTTT. V is TRBV12-3 or TRBV12-4 and J is TRBJ2-2, with unresolved D. This CDR3 is 12 amino acids long. Trimming stripped 5 bases from V and 6 bases from J, with 7 bases between.

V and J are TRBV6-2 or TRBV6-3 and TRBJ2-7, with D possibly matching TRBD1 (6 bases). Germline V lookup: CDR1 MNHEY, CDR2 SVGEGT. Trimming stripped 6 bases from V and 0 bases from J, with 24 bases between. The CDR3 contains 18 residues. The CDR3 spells CASSPRGTARGNSYEQYF. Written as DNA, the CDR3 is TGTGCCAGCAGCCCGAGGGGGACCGCCAGGGGTAACTCCTACGAGCAGTACTTC.

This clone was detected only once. The CDR3 region is CASNTGALAGGRNEQFF. DNA for the CDR3: TGTGCCAGCAATACAGGGGCACTAGCGGGGGGGCGCAATGAGCAGTTCTTC. The V call is TRBV28, the J call TRBJ2-1; TRBD2 aligns across 13 bases. Trimming at V came to 7 bases and at J to 6 bases, leaving 12 bases not matched to a gene. Germline V gives CDR1 MDHEN, CDR2 SYDVKM. This CDR3 contains 17 residues.

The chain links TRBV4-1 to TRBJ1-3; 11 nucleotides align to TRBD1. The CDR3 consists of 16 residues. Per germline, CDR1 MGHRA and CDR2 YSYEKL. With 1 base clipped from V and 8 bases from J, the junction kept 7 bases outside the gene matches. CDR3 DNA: TGCGCCAGCAGCCAAGCCCGGACAGGGGGCAGTGACACCATATATTTT. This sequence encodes CASSQARTGGSDTIYF.

As DNA, the CDR3 is TGTGCCAGCAGTTTTCAGACAGGGGGACTGGGAAAACTGTTTTTT. Translation: CASSFQTGGLGKLFF. The V and J genes are TRBV27 and TRBJ1-4; 9 bases are a match to TRBD1. CDR3 length: 15 residues. The junction had 9 bases not matched to a gene; V was cut back by 3 bases and J by 10 bases. Germline assignment: CDR1 MNHEY and CDR2 SMNVEV (reference sequence).

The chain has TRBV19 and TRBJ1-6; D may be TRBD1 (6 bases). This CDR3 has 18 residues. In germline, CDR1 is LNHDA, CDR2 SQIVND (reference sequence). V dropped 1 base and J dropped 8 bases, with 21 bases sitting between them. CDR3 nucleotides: TGTGCCAGTAGTATAGCGGGGGATGCGGGGGCCGTCCATTCACCCCTCCACTTT. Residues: CASSIAGDAGAVHSPLHF.

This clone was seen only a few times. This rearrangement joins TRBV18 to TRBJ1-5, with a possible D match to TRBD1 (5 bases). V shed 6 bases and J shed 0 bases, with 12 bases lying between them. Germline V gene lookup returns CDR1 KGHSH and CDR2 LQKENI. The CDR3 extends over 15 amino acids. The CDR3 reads CASSPRGDSNQPQHF. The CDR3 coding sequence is TGTGCCAGCTCCCCCCGGGGGGATAGCAATCAGCCCCAGCATTTT. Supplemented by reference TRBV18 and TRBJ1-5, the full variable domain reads NAGVMQNPRHLVRRRGQEARLRCSPMKGHSHVYWYRQLPEEGLKFMVYLQKENIIDESGMPKERFSAEFPKEGPSILRIQQVVRGDSAAYFCASSPRGDSNQPQHFGDGTRLSIL.

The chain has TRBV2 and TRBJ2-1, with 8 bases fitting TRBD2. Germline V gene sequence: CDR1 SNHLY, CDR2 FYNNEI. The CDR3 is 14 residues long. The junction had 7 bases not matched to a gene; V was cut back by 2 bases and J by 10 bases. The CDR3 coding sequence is TGTGCCAGCAGTGAACGGGTAGCGGGAAGGGAGCAGTTCTTC. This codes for CASSERVAGREQFF.

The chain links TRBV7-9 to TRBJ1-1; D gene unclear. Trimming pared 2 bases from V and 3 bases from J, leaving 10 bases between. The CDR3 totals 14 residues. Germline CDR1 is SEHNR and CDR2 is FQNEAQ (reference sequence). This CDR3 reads CASSLSSRDTEAFF. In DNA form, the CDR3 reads TGTGCCAGCAGCTTAAGTTCGCGGGACACTGAAGCTTTCTTT. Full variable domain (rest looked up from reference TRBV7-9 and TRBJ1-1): DTGVSQNPRHKITKRGQNVTFRCDPISEHNRLYWYRQTLGQGPEFLTYFQNEAQLEKSRLLSDRFSAERPKGSFSTLEIQRTEQGDSAMYLCASSLSSRDTEAFFGQGTRLTVV.

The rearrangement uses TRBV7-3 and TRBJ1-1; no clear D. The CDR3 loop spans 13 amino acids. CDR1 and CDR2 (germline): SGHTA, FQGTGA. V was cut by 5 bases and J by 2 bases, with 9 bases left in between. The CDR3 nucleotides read TGTGCCAGCAGCGGGCAGCCAAACACTGAAGCTTTCTTT. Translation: CASSGQPNTEAFF.

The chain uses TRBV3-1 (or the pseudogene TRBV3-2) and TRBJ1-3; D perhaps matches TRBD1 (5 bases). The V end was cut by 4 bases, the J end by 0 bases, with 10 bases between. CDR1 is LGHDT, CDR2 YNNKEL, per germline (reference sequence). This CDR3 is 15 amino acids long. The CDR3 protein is CASSPKGISGNTIYF. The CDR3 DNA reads TGTGCCAGCAGCCCCAAGGGGATCTCTGGAAACACCATATATTTT.

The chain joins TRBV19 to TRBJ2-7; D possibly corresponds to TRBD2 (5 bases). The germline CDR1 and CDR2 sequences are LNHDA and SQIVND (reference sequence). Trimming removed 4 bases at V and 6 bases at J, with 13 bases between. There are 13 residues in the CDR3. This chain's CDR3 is CASSTRLRGEQYF. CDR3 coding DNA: TGTGCCAGTAGTACGAGACTCCGGGGCGAGCAGTACTTC.

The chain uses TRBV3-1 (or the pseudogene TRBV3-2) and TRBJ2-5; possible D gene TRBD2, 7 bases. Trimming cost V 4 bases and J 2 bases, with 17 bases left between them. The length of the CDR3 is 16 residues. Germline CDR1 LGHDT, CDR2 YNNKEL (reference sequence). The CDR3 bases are TGTGCCAGCAGCCTTCGGGGGGCGGGGGATCAAGAGACCCAGTACTTC. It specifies CASSLRGAGDQETQYF.

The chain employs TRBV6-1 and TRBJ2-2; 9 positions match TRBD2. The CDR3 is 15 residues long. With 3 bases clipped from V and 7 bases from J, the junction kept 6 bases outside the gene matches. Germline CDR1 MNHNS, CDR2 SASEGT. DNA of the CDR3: TGTGCCAGCAGTGATGGTAGCGGGGGTGGCGGGGAGCTGTTTTTT. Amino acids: CASSDGSGGGGELFF.

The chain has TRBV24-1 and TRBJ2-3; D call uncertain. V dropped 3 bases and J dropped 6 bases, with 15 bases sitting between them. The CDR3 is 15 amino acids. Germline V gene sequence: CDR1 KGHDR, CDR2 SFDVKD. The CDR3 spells CATSDAYNTKDTQYF. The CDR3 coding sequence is TGTGCCACCAGTGATGCGTATAATACTAAGGATACGCAGTATTTT.

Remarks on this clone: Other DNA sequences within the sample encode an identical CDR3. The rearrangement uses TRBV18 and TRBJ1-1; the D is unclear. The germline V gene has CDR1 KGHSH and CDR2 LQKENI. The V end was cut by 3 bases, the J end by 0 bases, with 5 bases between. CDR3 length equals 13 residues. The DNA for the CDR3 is TGTGCCAGCTCACCGGCGGTGAACACTGAAGCTTTCTTT. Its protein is CASSPAVNTEAFF.

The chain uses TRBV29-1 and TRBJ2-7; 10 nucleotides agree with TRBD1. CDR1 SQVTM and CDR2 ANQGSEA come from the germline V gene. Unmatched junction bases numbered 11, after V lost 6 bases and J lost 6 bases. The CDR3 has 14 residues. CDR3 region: CSVLGGTGVGEQYF. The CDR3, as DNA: TGCAGCGTACTAGGTGGGACAGGGGTTGGCGAGCAGTACTTC.

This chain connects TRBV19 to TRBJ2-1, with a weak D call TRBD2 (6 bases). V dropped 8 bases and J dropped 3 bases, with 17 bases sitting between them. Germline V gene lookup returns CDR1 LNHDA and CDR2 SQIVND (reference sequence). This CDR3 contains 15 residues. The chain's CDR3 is CASSVLRRDYNEQFF. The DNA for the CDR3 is TGTGCCAGTTCGGTCTTAAGGAGGGACTACAATGAGCAGTTCTTC. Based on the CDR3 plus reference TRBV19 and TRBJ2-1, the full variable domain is DGGITQSPKYLFRKEGQNVTLSCEQNLNHDAMYWYRQDPGQGLRLIYYSQIVNDFQKGDIAEGYSVSREKKESFPLTVTSAQKNPTAFYLCASSVLRRDYNEQFFGPGTRLTVL.

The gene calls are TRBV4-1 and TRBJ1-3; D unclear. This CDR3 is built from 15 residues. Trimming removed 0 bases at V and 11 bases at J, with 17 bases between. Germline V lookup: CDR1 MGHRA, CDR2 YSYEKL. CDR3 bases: TGCGCCAGCAGCCAAGATGGTGTCCCCAATAGCGCCATATATTTT. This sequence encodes CASSQDGVPNSAIYF.

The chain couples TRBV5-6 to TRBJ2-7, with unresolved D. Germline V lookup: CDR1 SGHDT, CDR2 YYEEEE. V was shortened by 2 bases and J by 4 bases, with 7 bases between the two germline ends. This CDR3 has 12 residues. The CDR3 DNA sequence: TGTGCCAGCAGCTTATTCAGTTACGAGCAGTACTTC. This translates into CASSLFSYEQYF.

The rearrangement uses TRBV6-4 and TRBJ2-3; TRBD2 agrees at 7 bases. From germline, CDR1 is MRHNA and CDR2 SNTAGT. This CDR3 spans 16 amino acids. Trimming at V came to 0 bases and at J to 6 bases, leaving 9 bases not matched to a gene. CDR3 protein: CASSDSLGGGPDTQYF. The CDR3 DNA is TGTGCCAGCAGTGACTCCCTGGGCGGGGGACCGGATACGCAGTATTTT.

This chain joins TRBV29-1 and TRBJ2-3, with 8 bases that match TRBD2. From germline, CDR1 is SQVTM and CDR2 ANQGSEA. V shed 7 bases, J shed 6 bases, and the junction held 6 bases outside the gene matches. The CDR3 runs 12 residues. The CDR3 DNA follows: TGCAGCGCCGAGACTAGCGTGGATACGCAGTATTTT. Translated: CSAETSVDTQYF.